The present T cell receptor (beta chain) was sequenced within a study of Graves' ophthalmopathy and Graves' hyperthyroidism. Whole-study results and caveats: Most expanded thyroid clonotypes above 0.001 frequency also appeared in blood.

The CDR3 spans 15 residues. Germline V gene data show CDR1 as DFQATT and CDR2 as SNEGSKA (reference sequence). V was trimmed by 0 bases and J by 0 bases, leaving 9 bases between them. This clonotype was picked up many times. Its antigen remains unidentified. The TCR beta CDR3 regions underwent amplification from RNA transcripts. Following a first-round RT-PCR that used HTBI primers, a second-round multiplex PCR was carried out. Each CDR3 protein is one row after TCRdb ran MiXCR on the multiplex PCR reads. The sample contains 600,000 to 700,000 distinct CDR3 sequences, about 40% of which appear only once.

This rearrangement joins TRBV20-1 to TRBJ1-5; D gene unclear. Specimen: peripheral blood. The sequence came from an adult man with Graves' ophthalmopathy. The CDR3 region has the DNA TGCAGTGCTAGAGATCGGGAAGATAGCAATCAGCCCCAGCATTTT. Its protein product is CSARDREDSNQPQHF.